These T cell receptor beta chains were read from a single sample in a study of blood T cell repertoires in COVID-19. The assay was immunoSEQ multiplex PCR, and TCRdb's table has in-frame clones only and misses some. In the table there are approximately 90,000 clones, 89% of which are singletons. The source material was peripheral blood. The receptor source for this set is a man in his 60s with COVID-19, enrolled during active disease. CDR3s include the opening cysteine and the closing phenylalanine or tryptophan. The D gene is left open where the match is weak. Part of the rows lack a size; the others show once, few, many or a class for expanded clones.

v_call: TRBV29-1
j_call: TRBJ2-1
d_call: TRBD2
clone_size: -
cdr3_aa: CSVEGLAGVDEQFF
cdr3_nt: TGCAGCGTTGAGGGACTAGCGGGAGTCGATGAGCAGTTCTTC

v_call: TRBV4-2
j_call: TRBJ2-7
d_call: -
clone_size: -
cdr3_aa: CASSQGGGNEQYF
cdr3_nt: TGTGCCAGCAGCCAAGGGGGCGGGAACGAGCAGTACTTC

v_call: TRBV4-1
j_call: TRBJ2-7
d_call: -
clone_size: -
cdr3_aa: CASSHNTGYEQYF
cdr3_nt: TGCGCCAGCAGCCATAATACAGGCTACGAGCAGTACTTC

v_call: TRBV3-1/TRBV3-2
j_call: TRBJ2-1
d_call: -
clone_size: -
cdr3_aa: CASSLTRGNEQFF
cdr3_nt: TGTGCCAGCAGCCTAACCCGAGGGAATGAGCAGTTCTTC

v_call: TRBV7-2
j_call: TRBJ1-2
d_call: TRBD1
clone_size: -
cdr3_aa: CASSSKMTGGGYTF
cdr3_nt: TGTGCCAGCAGCTCCAAAATGACAGGGGGAGGCTACACCTTC

v_call: TRBV19
j_call: TRBJ2-7
d_call: -
clone_size: -
cdr3_aa: CASSIPRDGGYEQYF
cdr3_nt: TGTGCCAGTAGTATACCCAGGGATGGCGGCTACGAGCAGTACTTC

v_call: TRBV7-2
j_call: TRBJ2-3
d_call: TRBD2
clone_size: -
cdr3_aa: CASSLVLAVGSSTDTQYF
cdr3_nt: TGTGCCAGCAGCTTAGTTCTAGCGGTCGGATCTAGCACAGATACGCAGTATTTT

v_call: TRBV5-1
j_call: TRBJ1-1
d_call: -
clone_size: -
cdr3_aa: CASSADSEAFF
cdr3_nt: TGCGCCAGCAGCGCAGACAGTGAAGCTTTCTTT

v_call: TRBV4-3
j_call: TRBJ2-1
d_call: -
clone_size: -
cdr3_aa: CASSQDLRQGSYNEQFF
cdr3_nt: TGCGCCAGCAGCCAAGATCTGAGGCAGGGCTCCTACAATGAGCAGTTCTTC

v_call: TRBV18
j_call: TRBJ2-7
d_call: TRBD2
clone_size: once
cdr3_aa: CASSPSAAGGGYEQYF
cdr3_nt: TGTGCCAGCTCACCCTCCGCCGCGGGGGGGGGCTACGAGCAGTACTTC

v_call: TRBV11-1
j_call: TRBJ2-1
d_call: TRBD1
clone_size: -
cdr3_aa: CASSPWGGQGFNEQFF
cdr3_nt: TGTGCCAGCAGCCCCTGGGGGGGACAGGGTTTCAATGAGCAGTTCTTC

v_call: TRBV5-6
j_call: TRBJ1-2
d_call: -
clone_size: few
cdr3_aa: CASSSSRGYGYGYTF
cdr3_nt: TGTGCCAGCAGCTCCTCGCGGGGTTATGGATATGGCTACACCTTC

v_call: TRBV11-3
j_call: TRBJ2-4
d_call: -
clone_size: -
cdr3_aa: CASSFGQGLAKNIQYF
cdr3_nt: TGTGCCAGCAGCTTCGGCCAGGGCCTTGCCAAAAACATTCAGTACTTC

v_call: TRBV4-2
j_call: TRBJ2-3
d_call: TRBD2
clone_size: once
cdr3_aa: CASSQDTAGGTDTQYF
cdr3_nt: TGTGCCAGCAGCCAAGATACGGCGGGAGGGACAGATACGCAGTATTTT

v_call: TRBV30
j_call: TRBJ1-1
d_call: -
clone_size: -
cdr3_aa: CAWKQGLYTEAFF
cdr3_nt: TGTGCCTGGAAGCAGGGCTTATACACTGAAGCTTTCTTT

v_call: TRBV4-3
j_call: TRBJ2-3
d_call: -
clone_size: -
cdr3_aa: CASSLRAGYTDTQYF
cdr3_nt: TGCGCCAGCAGCCTCAGGGCAGGGTACACAGATACGCAGTATTTT

v_call: TRBV9
j_call: TRBJ2-1
d_call: TRBD2
clone_size: few
cdr3_aa: CASSVGLAGFIGNEQFF
cdr3_nt: TGTGCCAGCAGCGTAGGACTAGCGGGATTCATTGGCAATGAGCAGTTCTTC

v_call: TRBV18
j_call: TRBJ1-2
d_call: -
clone_size: -
cdr3_aa: CASSLGSGDGYTF
cdr3_nt: TGTGCCAGCTCACTCGGGAGTGGGGATGGCTACACCTTC

v_call: TRBV7-9
j_call: TRBJ2-1
d_call: -
clone_size: -
cdr3_aa: CASSLVGAEQFF
cdr3_nt: TGTGCCAGCAGCTTAGTTGGAGCGGAGCAGTTCTTC

v_call: TRBV19
j_call: TRBJ1-2
d_call: -
clone_size: -
cdr3_aa: CASRRRSSGYTF
cdr3_nt: TGTGCCAGCCGGCGCAGGTCAAGTGGCTACACCTTC

v_call: TRBV5-4
j_call: TRBJ1-1
d_call: TRBD1
clone_size: -
cdr3_aa: CASSLANRGPSSRTEAFF
cdr3_nt: TGTGCCAGCAGCTTGGCCAACAGGGGGCCCTCGAGTCGCACTGAAGCTTTCTTT

v_call: TRBV24-1
j_call: TRBJ2-7
d_call: TRBD1
clone_size: -
cdr3_aa: CATSDSNRGRGFEQYF
cdr3_nt: TGTGCCACCAGTGACTCTAACAGGGGACGGGGTTTTGAGCAGTACTTC